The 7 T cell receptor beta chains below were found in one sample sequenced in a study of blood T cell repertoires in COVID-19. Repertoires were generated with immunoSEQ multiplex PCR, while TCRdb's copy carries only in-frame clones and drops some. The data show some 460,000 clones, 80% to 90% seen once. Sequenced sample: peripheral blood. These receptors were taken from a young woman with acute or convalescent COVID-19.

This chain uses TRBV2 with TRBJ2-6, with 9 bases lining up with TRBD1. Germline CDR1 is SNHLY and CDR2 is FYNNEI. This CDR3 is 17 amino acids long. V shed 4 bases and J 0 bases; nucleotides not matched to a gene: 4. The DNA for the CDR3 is TGTGCCAGCAGTGGGGACAGGGTGTACTCTGGGGCCAACGTCCTGACTTTC. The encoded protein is CASSGDRVYSGANVLTF. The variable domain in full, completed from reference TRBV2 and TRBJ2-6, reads EPEVTQTPSHQVTQMGQEVILRCVPISNHLYFYWYRQILGQKVEFLVSFYNNEISEKSEIFDDQFSVERPDGSNFTLKIRSTKLEDSAMYFCASSGDRVYSGANVLTFGAGSRLTVL.

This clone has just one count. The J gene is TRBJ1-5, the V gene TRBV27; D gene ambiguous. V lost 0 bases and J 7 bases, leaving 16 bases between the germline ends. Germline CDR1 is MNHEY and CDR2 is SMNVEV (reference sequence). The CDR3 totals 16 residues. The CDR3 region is CASSLSVPGVGQPQHF. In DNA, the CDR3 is TGTGCCAGCAGTTTATCCGTTCCGGGAGTGGGGCAGCCCCAGCATTTT.

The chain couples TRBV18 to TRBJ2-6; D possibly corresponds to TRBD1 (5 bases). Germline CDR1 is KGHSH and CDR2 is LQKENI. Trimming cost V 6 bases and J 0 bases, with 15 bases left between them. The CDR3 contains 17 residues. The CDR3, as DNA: TGTGCCAGCTCCCAACCCCAGGGCGGCTCTGGGGCCAACGTCCTGACTTTC. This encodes CASSQPQGGSGANVLTF.

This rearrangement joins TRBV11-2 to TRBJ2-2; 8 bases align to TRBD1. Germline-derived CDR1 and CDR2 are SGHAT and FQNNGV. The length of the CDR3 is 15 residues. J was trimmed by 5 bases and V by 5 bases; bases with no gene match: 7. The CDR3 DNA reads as TGTGCCAGCAGCCCGGGACAGGTCGGGACCGGGGAGCTGTTTTTT. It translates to CASSPGQVGTGELFF.

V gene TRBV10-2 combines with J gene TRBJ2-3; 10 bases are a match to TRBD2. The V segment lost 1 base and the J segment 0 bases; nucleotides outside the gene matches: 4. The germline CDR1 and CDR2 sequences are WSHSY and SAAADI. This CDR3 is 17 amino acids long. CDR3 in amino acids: CASSELAGGKSTDTQYF. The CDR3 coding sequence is TGCGCCAGCAGTGAGTTAGCGGGGGGTAAAAGCACAGATACGCAGTATTTT.

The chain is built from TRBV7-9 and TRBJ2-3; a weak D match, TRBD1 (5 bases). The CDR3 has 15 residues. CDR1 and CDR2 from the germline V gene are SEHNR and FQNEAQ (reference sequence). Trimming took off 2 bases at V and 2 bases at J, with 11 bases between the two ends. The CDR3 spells CASSLNLRVTDTQYF. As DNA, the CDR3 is TGTGCCAGCAGCTTAAATCTCAGGGTCACAGATACGCAGTATTTT. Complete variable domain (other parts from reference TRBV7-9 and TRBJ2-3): DTGVSQNPRHKITKRGQNVTFRCDPISEHNRLYWYRQTLGQGPEFLTYFQNEAQLEKSRLLSDRFSAERPKGSFSTLEIQRTEQGDSAMYLCASSLNLRVTDTQYFGPGTRLTVL.

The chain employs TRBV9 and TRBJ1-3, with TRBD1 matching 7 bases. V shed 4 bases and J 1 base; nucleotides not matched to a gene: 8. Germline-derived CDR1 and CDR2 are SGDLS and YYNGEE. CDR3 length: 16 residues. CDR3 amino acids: CASSPPGGSSGNTIYF. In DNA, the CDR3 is TGTGCCAGCAGCCCCCCAGGGGGTTCGTCTGGAAACACCATATATTTT.